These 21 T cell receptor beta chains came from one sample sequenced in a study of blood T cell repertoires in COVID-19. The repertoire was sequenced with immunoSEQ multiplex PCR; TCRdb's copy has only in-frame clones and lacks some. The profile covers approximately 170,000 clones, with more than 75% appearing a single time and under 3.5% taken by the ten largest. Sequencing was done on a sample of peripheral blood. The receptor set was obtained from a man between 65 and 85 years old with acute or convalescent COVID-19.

The CDR3 DNA reads as TGTGCCATCAACCCCCCCTTACAGGGGGTAAAAGACAATGAGCAGTTCTTC. Its protein is CAINPPLQGVKDNEQFF. This chain uses TRBV19 with TRBJ2-1; 8 bases line up with TRBD1. Germline CDR1 reads LNHDA; CDR2 reads SQIVND (reference sequence). Trimming cost V 10 bases and J 5 bases; bases outside gene matches: 19. The length of the CDR3 is 17 residues.

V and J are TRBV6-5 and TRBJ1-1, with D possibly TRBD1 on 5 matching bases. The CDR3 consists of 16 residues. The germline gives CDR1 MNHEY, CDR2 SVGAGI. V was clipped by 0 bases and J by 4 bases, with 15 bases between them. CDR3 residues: CASSYSDTRFGTEAFF. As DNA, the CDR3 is TGTGCCAGCAGTTACTCGGACACGCGGTTTGGCACTGAAGCTTTCTTT.

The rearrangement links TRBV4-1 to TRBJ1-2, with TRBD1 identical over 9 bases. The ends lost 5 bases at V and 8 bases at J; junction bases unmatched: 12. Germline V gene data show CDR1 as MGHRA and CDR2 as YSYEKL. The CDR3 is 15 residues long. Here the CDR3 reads CASSDSQGAVGGYTF. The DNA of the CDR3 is TGCGCCAGCAGCGACTCACAGGGGGCAGTCGGGGGCTACACCTTC.

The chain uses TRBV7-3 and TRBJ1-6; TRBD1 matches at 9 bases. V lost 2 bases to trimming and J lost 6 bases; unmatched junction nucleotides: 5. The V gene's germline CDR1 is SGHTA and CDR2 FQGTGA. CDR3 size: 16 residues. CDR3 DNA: TGTGCCAGCAGCTTAGGACAGGGGTTACGTAATTCACCCCTCCACTTT. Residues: CASSLGQGLRNSPLHF.

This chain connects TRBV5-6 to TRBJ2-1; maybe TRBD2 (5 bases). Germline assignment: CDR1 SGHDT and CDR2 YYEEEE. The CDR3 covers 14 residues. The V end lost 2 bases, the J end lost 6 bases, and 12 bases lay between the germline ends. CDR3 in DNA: TGTGCCAGCAGCTTTGTGGCAGGACTCAATGAGCAGTTCTTC. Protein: CASSFVAGLNEQFF.

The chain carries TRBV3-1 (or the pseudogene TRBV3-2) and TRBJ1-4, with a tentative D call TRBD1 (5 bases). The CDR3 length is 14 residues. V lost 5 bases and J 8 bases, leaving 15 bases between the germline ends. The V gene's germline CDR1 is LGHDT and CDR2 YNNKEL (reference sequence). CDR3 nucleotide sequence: TGTGCCAGCAGCGCCATAGGGGTGCGAGAAAAACTGTTTTTT. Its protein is CASSAIGVREKLFF.

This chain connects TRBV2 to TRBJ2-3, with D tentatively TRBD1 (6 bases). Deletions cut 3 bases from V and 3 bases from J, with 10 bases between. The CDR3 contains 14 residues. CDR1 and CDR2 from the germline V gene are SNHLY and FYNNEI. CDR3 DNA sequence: TGTGCCAGCAGTGAGGACCAGGGGACAGATACGCAGTATTTT. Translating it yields CASSEDQGTDTQYF.

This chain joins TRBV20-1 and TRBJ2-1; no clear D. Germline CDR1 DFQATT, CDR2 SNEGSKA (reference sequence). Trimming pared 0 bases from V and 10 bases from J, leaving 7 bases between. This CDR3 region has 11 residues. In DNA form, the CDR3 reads TGCAGTGCTAGAGACTACCCCGAGCAGTTCTTC. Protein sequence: CSARDYPEQFF.

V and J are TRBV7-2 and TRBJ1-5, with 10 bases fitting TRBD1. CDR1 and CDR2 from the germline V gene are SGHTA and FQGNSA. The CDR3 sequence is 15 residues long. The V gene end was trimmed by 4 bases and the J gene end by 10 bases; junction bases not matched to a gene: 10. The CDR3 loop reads CASSSSPGTGVPQHF. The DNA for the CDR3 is TGTGCCAGCAGCTCCAGTCCCGGGACAGGGGTCCCCCAGCATTTT.

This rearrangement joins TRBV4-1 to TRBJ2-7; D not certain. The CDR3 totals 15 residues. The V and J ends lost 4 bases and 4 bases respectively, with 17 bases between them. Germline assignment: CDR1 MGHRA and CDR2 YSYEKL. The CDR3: CASSLTNTDLYEQYF. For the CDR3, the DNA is TGCGCCAGCAGCCTTACAAACACAGACCTTTACGAGCAGTACTTC.

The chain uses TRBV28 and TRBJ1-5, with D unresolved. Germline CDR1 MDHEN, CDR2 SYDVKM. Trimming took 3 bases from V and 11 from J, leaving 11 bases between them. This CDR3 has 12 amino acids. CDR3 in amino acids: CASSLMSVSQHF. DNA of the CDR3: TGTGCCAGCAGTTTGATGTCGGTGTCCCAGCATTTT. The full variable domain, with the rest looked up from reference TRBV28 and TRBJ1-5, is DVKVTQSSRYLVKRTGEKVFLECVQDMDHENMFWYRQDPGLGLRLIYFSYDVKMKEKGDIPEGYSVSREKKERFSLILESASTNQTSMYLCASSLMSVSQHFGDGTRLSIL.

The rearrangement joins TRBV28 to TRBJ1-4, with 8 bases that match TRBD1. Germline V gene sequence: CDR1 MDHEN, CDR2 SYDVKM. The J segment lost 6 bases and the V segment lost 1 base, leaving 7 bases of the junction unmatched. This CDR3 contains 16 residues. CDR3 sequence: CASSLSEGTGHEKLFF. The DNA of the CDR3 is TGTGCCAGCAGTTTATCTGAAGGGACAGGACATGAAAAACTGTTTTTT.

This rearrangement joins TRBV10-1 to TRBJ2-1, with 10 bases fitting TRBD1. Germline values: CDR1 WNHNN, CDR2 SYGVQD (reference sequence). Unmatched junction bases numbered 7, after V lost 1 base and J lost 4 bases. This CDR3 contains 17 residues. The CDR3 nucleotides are TGCGCCAGCAGTGAGTTCGCGGACAGGGGGGGTTACAATGAGCAGTTCTTC. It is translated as CASSEFADRGGYNEQFF.

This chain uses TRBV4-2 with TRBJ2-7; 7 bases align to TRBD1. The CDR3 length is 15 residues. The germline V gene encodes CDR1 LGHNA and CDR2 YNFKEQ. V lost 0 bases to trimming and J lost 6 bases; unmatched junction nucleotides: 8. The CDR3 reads CASSQERQGEGEQYF. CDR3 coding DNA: TGTGCCAGCAGCCAAGAAAGACAGGGCGAAGGCGAGCAGTACTTC.

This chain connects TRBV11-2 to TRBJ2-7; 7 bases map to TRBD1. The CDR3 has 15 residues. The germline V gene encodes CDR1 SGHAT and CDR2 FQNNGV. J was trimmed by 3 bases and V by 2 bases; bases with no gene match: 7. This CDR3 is CASSLSGTAFYEQYF. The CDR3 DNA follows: TGTGCCAGCAGCTTATCCGGGACAGCCTTCTACGAGCAGTACTTC.

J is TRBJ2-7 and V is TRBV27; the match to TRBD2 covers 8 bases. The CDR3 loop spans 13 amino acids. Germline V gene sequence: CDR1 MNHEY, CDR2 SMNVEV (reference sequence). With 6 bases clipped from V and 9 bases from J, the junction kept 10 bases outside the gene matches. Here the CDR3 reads CASRRSGGRGQYF. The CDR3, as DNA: TGTGCCAGCAGGAGAAGCGGGGGCCGGGGGCAGTACTTC.

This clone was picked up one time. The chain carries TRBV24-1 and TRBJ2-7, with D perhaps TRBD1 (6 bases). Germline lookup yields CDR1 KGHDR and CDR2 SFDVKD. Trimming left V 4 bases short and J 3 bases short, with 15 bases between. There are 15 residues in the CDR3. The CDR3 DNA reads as TGTGCCACCAGTGACCCCTCGGCAGGGGACTACGAGCAGTACTTC. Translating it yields CATSDPSAGDYEQYF.

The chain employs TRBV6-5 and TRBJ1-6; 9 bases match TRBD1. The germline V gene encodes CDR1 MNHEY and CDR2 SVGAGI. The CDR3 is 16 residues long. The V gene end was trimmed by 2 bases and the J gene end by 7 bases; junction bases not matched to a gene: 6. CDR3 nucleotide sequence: TGTGCCAGCAGTTACCCCGGACAGGGGACGAATTCACCCCTCCACTTT. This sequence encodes CASSYPGQGTNSPLHF.

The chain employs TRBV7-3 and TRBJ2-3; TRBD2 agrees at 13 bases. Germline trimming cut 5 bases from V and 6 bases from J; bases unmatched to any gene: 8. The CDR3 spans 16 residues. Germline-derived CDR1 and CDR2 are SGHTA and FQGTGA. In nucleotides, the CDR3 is TGTGCCAGCAGCCGCGGACTAGCGGGGGCTCCGGATACGCAGTATTTT. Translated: CASSRGLAGAPDTQYF. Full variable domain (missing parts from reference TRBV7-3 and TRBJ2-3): GAGVSQTPSNKVTEKGKYVELRCDPISGHTALYWYRQSLGQGPEFLIYFQGTGAADDSGLPNDRFFAVRPEGSVSTLKIQRTERGDSAVYLCASSRGLAGAPDTQYFGPGTRLTVL.

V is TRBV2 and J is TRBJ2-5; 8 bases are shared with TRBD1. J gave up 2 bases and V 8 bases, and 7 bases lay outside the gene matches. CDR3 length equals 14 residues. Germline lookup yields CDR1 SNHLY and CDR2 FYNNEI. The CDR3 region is CASCYRTGQETQYF. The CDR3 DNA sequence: TGTGCCAGCTGCTACAGGACAGGGCAAGAGACCCAGTACTTC.

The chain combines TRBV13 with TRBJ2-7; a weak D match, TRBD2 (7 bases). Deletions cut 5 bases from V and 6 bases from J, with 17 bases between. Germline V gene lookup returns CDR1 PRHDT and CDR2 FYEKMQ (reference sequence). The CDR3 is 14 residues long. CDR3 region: CASSPRGAPIEQYF. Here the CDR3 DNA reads TGTGCCAGCAGCCCTCGGGGGGCCCCCATCGAGCAGTACTTC.